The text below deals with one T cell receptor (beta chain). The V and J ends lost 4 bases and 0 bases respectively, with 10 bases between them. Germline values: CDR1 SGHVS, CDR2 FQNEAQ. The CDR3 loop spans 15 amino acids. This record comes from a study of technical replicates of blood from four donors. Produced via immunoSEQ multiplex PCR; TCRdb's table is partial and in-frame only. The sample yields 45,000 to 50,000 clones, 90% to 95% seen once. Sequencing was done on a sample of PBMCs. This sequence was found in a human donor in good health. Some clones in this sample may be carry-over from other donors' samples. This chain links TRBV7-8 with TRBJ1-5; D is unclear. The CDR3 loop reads CASSWREYSNQPQHF. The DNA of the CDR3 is TGTGCCAGCAGCTGGCGGGAGTATAGCAATCAGCCCCAGCATTTT.